The 10 T cell receptor beta chains in this list originate from one sample, sequenced in a study of Graves' ophthalmopathy and Graves' hyperthyroidism listed by TCRdb under 2018. This sample was sequenced with an Illumina HiSeq 2000. TCR beta CDR3 regions were amplified from RNA transcripts for repertoire sequencing. A first-round RT-PCR used HTBI primers with the Qiagen OneStep RT-PCR kit, followed by a second-round multiplex PCR, size selection and purification. The public sequencing data were trimmed at Q25 with fastp and processed into clonotypes with MiXCR by TCRdb, which kept only in-frame beta chains. When rows share a CDR3 protein, they turn into one entry using the most common DNA and genes. The sample profile shows 200,000 to 300,000 distinct CDR3 sequences; around 45% of them were found once. Approximately 44% of the sample comes from the top ten. Sample: peripheral blood. Every receptor here comes from an adult man with Graves' ophthalmopathy.

This clonotype was picked up many times. V is TRBV19 and J is TRBJ1-1; 7 nucleotides match TRBD1. Germline V gene lookup returns CDR1 LNHDA and CDR2 SQIVND (reference sequence). This CDR3 region has 15 residues. V dropped 0 bases and J dropped 7; count of bases not matched to a gene: 8. CDR3 coding DNA: TGTGCCAGTAGTATAGATCTTGGGAGACAGGGTGAAGCTTTCTTT. It encodes CASSIDLGRQGEAFF.

In regard to this clonotype: A read error may be the cause here, since a much bigger clone is one base away. The conserved final phenylalanine or tryptophan is absent from the CDR3, which likely points to a read error. The J gene is TRBJ2-7, the V gene TRBV29-1; D gene uncertain. Germline CDR1 reads SQVTM; CDR2 reads ANQGSEA. There are 11 residues in the CDR3. Trimming removed 5 bases from V and 2 bases from J, with 7 bases in between. CDR3 DNA: TGCAGCGTTCTGAACGCCTACGAGCAGTACCTC. Translating gives CSVLNAYEQYL.

This clonotype was counted at least ten times. The rearrangement uses TRBV6-2 or TRBV6-3 and TRBJ1-6; weak D call: TRBD1 (6 bases). Trimming took 6 bases from V and 8 from J, leaving 11 bases between them. Germline-derived CDR1 and CDR2 are MNHEY and SVGEGT. CDR3 length: 13 amino acids. The CDR3 loop is CASSQDSHSPLHF. The CDR3 nucleotides are TGTGCCAGCAGCCAGGACAGCCATTCACCCCTCCACTTT.

This clonotype was seen ten or more times. This sequence joins TRBV15 and TRBJ2-7; D is possibly TRBD2 (6 bases). Trimming removed 0 bases at V and 6 bases at J, with 18 bases between. Germline CDR1 and CDR2: LNHNV and YYDKDF (reference sequence). The CDR3 runs to 16 residues. Here the CDR3 DNA reads TGTGCCACCAGCAGAGATCGGACCGGGACTGCCGGCGAGCAGTACTTC. Residues: CATSRDRTGTAGEQYF.

The gene calls are TRBV5-1 and TRBJ1-3; D is unclear. The CDR3 contains 15 residues. The V end was cut by 0 bases, the J end by 1 base, with 8 bases between. Germline-derived CDR1 and CDR2 are SGHRS and YFSETQ. DNA of the CDR3: TGCGCCAGCAGCTTGGATATGGGGTCTGGAAACACCATATATTTT. This gives the protein CASSLDMGSGNTIYF.

A few counts support this clonotype. The chain joins TRBV2 to TRBJ1-6; perhaps TRBD1 as D (6 bases). CDR3 size: 16 residues. Germline V gives CDR1 SNHLY, CDR2 FYNNEI. Deletions cut 2 bases from V and 6 bases from J, with 14 bases between. CDR3 bases: TGTGCCAGCAGTGAAACCCGGGACACCTTTAATTCACCCCTCCACTTT. Its protein product is CASSETRDTFNSPLHF.

There are many counts of this clonotype. The rearrangement uses TRBV2 and TRBJ1-2; 11 positions agree with TRBD1. From germline, CDR1 is SNHLY and CDR2 FYNNEI. This CDR3 has 14 amino acids. V shed 4 bases and J 4 bases; nucleotides not matched to a gene: 2. The CDR3 region has the DNA TGTGCCAGCAGTGGGACAGGGGGCGGCTATGGCTACACCTTC. Translated: CASSGTGGGYGYTF.

V and J are TRBV25-1 and TRBJ2-7; D gene uncertain. The germline CDR1 and CDR2 sequences are MGHDK and SYGVNS. V gave up 8 bases and J gave up 6 bases, with 8 bases separating them. The CDR3 consists of 10 residues. This CDR3 is CASPFCEQYF. The CDR3 DNA reads TGTGCCAGCCCATTTTGCGAGCAGTACTTC.

Comments on this clonotype: Mismatch with germline at one junction end may stem from a read error. This sequence joins TRBV7-7 and TRBJ2-5, with 14 bases that match TRBD2. This CDR3 has 16 residues. Germline assignment: CDR1 SSHAT and CDR2 FNYEAQ (reference sequence). CDR3 bases: TGTGCTAGCAGCCCCACCGGGACTAGCGGGAGAGAGACCCAGTACTTC. Amino acids: CASSPTGTSGRETQYF.

V usage is TRBV25-1 and J usage is TRBJ1-2, with 10 bases matching TRBD1. V dropped 3 bases and J dropped 2; count of bases not matched to a gene: 3. Germline V gene sequence: CDR1 MGHDK, CDR2 SYGVNS. CDR3 length equals 15 residues. CDR3 sequence: CASSDGDRGNYGYTF. As DNA, the CDR3 is TGTGCCAGCAGTGATGGGGACAGGGGCAACTATGGCTACACCTTC.